This T cell receptor beta chain was identified in a study of Graves' ophthalmopathy and Graves' hyperthyroidism. From RNA, the CDR3 regions of TCR beta chains were amplified and sequenced. First-round RT-PCR with HTBI primers preceded a second-round multiplex PCR. TCRdb redid the calling of the multiplex PCR reads with MiXCR, one entry per CDR3 protein. Of some 750,000 distinct CDR3 sequences listed, roughly two fifths are singletons. There are a few counts of this clonotype. V was trimmed by 9 bases and J by 3 bases, leaving 20 bases between them. The CDR3 totals 16 residues. The clonotype was recovered from an adult man with Graves' ophthalmopathy. The chain carries TRBV12-3 or TRBV12-4 and TRBJ1-4; D uncertain. Sample: peripheral blood. CDR3 nucleotide sequence: TGTGCCAGAGGTCCGGCAAGGTGCGGGTCTAATGAAAAACTGTTTTTT. It codes for CARGPARCGSNEKLFF.